One sample yielded the 15 T cell receptor beta chains listed below, sequenced in a study of shared clonotypes between healthy human individuals. Using immunoSEQ multiplex PCR, the repertoire was profiled, and TCRdb retains in-frame clones only, with some absent. The table includes 2,500,000 or so clones, 85% to 95% detected once. What was sequenced was naive CD4+ T cells from PBMCs. Subset meaning: CD45RA+ positively selected. These receptor sequences come from a man aged 18 to 29 in good health. Some clones in this sample may be carry-over from other donors' samples.

The J gene is TRBJ2-4, the V gene TRBV28; 11 bases fit TRBD2. V gave up 8 bases and J gave up 5 bases; unmatched junction bases: 8. Germline V CDR1 and CDR2: MDHEN, SYDVKM. The CDR3 totals 15 residues. The chain's CDR3 is CASGTSGGVENIQYF. CDR3 DNA: TGTGCCAGCGGGACTAGCGGAGGGGTAGAAAACATTCAGTACTTC.

The chain carries TRBV10-3 and TRBJ1-1; D unresolved. The CDR3 covers 14 residues. Looked up from germline, CDR1 is ENHRY and CDR2 is SYGVKD. Trimming shortened V by 0 bases and J by 1 base, and 6 bases separated the two germline ends. The CDR3: CAISESQGNTEAFF. The CDR3 coding sequence is TGTGCCATCAGTGAGTCCCAAGGGAACACTGAAGCTTTCTTT.

The CDR3 nucleotides are TGTGCCAGCAGTTCCGGGCAGGGGCCGTACCAAGAGACCCAGTACTTC. Translated: CASSSGQGPYQETQYF. The chain carries TRBV6-5 and TRBJ2-5, with D perhaps matching TRBD1 (6 bases). Germline CDR1 and CDR2: MNHEY and SVGAGI. Trimming removed 4 bases at V and 0 bases at J, with 15 bases between. The CDR3 is 16 residues long.

The V gene is TRBV12-5, the J gene TRBJ2-3, with 11 bases matching TRBD2. The CDR3 length is 16 residues. Germline-derived CDR1 and CDR2 are LGHNT and FRNRAP. V gave up 5 bases and J gave up 0 bases; unmatched junction bases: 4. This chain's CDR3 is CASGAGLAESTDTQYF. DNA for the CDR3: TGTGCTAGTGGTGCGGGACTAGCGGAAAGCACAGATACGCAGTATTTT.

The rearrangement links TRBV7-2 to TRBJ1-3; D gene ambiguous. The V end was cut by 4 bases, the J end by 0 bases, with 13 bases between. The germline CDR1 and CDR2 sequences are SGHTA and FQGNSA. There are 16 residues in the CDR3. The CDR3 loop reads CASSSGRWNSGNTIYF. As DNA, the CDR3 is TGTGCCAGCAGCTCCGGACGGTGGAACTCTGGAAACACCATATATTTT. Together with reference TRBV7-2 and TRBJ1-3, the CDR3 gives the full variable domain: GAGVSQSPSNKVTEKGKDVELRCDPISGHTALYWYRQSLGQGLEFLIYFQGNSAPDKSGLPSDRFSAERTGGSVSTLTIQRTQQEDSAVYLCASSSGRWNSGNTIYFGEGSWLTVV.

V usage is TRBV18 and J usage is TRBJ2-7; 9 bases are a match to TRBD1. The V gene end was trimmed by 6 bases and the J gene end by 3 bases; junction bases not matched to a gene: 6. The CDR3 has 14 amino acids. Germline assignment: CDR1 KGHSH and CDR2 LQKENI. CDR3 sequence: CASSQRTGDYEQYF. For the CDR3, the DNA is TGTGCCAGCTCCCAGAGGACAGGGGACTACGAGCAGTACTTC.

This chain connects TRBV7-2 to TRBJ2-4; TRBD2 matches 9 bases. There are 15 residues in the CDR3. V lost 5 bases and J lost 7; bases outside the gene matches: 9. Germline V gene sequence: CDR1 SGHTA, CDR2 FQGNSA. The CDR3 sequence: CASSLTLAGENIQYF. CDR3 bases: TGTGCCAGCAGCCTAACTTTAGCGGGAGAGAACATTCAGTACTTC.

This clone is a singleton in its sample. CDR3 nucleotides: TGTGCCAGCAGCAAAGTTTCTAGCGGTAATGCCTACGAGCAGTACTTC. Residues: CASSKVSSGNAYEQYF. V and J are TRBV21-1 and TRBJ2-7; the table names TRBD2, a call not compared with the DNA. TRBV21-1 is labeled a pseudogene. The CDR3 sequence is 16 residues long.

V and J are TRBV7-9 and TRBJ2-3; TRBD2 might be the D (5 bases). CDR1 and CDR2 from the germline V gene are SEHNR and FQNEAQ (reference sequence). The CDR3 has 16 residues. The V gene lost 5 bases and the J gene lost 4 bases, with 19 bases spanning the gap. CDR3 residues: CASSRRMEVSADTQYF. CDR3 coding DNA: TGTGCCAGCAGCCGGAGAATGGAGGTGAGCGCAGATACGCAGTATTTT. The full variable domain, with the rest looked up from reference TRBV7-9 and TRBJ2-3, is DTGVSQNPRHKITKRGQNVTFRCDPISEHNRLYWYRQTLGQGPEFLTYFQNEAQLEKSRLLSDRFSAERPKGSFSTLEIQRTEQGDSAMYLCASSRRMEVSADTQYFGPGTRLTVL.

CDR3 bases: TGCGCCAGCAGCTTCCTGACTAGCGGGATAAGGAATGAGCAGTTCTTC. It is translated as CASSFLTSGIRNEQFF. The chain has TRBV5-1 and TRBJ2-1, with TRBD2 matching 11 bases. The CDR3 contains 16 residues. V was clipped by 2 bases and J by 7 bases; unmatched bases: 8. Germline V gene sequence: CDR1 SGHRS, CDR2 YFSETQ.

The V and J genes are TRBV5-1 and TRBJ1-1; D remains ambiguous. The CDR3 totals 15 residues. V dropped 2 bases and J dropped 1 base, with 12 bases sitting between them. Germline CDR1 SGHRS, CDR2 YFSETQ. The DNA of the CDR3 is TGCGCCAGCAGCTTCGATAATCCTGCGAACACTGAAGCTTTCTTT. It yields the protein CASSFDNPANTEAFF.

The chain has TRBV7-2 and TRBJ1-2; 9 nucleotides match TRBD1. CDR1 is SGHTA and CDR2 is FQGNSA in the germline V gene. The CDR3 sequence is 15 residues long. With 6 bases clipped from V and 8 bases from J, the junction kept 13 bases outside the gene matches. The CDR3 DNA is TGTGCCAGCAGGAGCCCCCGGGACAGGGTAGGAGGCTACACCTTC. It translates to CASRSPRDRVGGYTF. Based on the CDR3 plus reference TRBV7-2 and TRBJ1-2, the full variable domain is GAGVSQSPSNKVTEKGKDVELRCDPISGHTALYWYRQSLGQGLEFLIYFQGNSAPDKSGLPSDRFSAERTGGSVSTLTIQRTQQEDSAVYLCASRSPRDRVGGYTFGSGTRLTVV.

The CDR3 sequence: CASSPSGRRDEQFF. DNA of the CDR3: TGTGCCAGCAGTCCTAGCGGGAGGAGGGATGAGCAGTTCTTC. The chain joins TRBV7-8 to TRBJ2-1; 11 nucleotides align to TRBD2. This CDR3 has 14 residues. V was pared by 6 bases and J by 8 bases, with 6 bases of the junction left unmatched. The germline gives CDR1 SGHVS, CDR2 FQNEAQ.

The chain uses TRBV13 and TRBJ1-1, with a possible D match to TRBD1 (6 bases). Looked up from germline, CDR1 is PRHDT and CDR2 is FYEKMQ (reference sequence). With 7 bases removed from V and 1 base from J, the gap between germline ends came to 22 bases. The CDR3 is made up of 17 amino acids. The CDR3 nucleotides are TGTGCCAGCACCTTGGTTGGGACACCATTTACGAACACTGAAGCTTTCTTT. It codes for CASTLVGTPFTNTEAFF.

V usage is TRBV7-2 and J usage is TRBJ2-1; tentatively, D is TRBD2 (6 bases). The CDR3 extends over 14 amino acids. The V gene's germline CDR1 is SGHTA and CDR2 FQGNSA. V gave up 5 bases and J gave up 3 bases, with 11 bases separating them. The CDR3 sequence is CASSVGLFYNEQFF. Here the CDR3 DNA reads TGTGCCAGCAGCGTGGGACTCTTCTACAATGAGCAGTTCTTC.